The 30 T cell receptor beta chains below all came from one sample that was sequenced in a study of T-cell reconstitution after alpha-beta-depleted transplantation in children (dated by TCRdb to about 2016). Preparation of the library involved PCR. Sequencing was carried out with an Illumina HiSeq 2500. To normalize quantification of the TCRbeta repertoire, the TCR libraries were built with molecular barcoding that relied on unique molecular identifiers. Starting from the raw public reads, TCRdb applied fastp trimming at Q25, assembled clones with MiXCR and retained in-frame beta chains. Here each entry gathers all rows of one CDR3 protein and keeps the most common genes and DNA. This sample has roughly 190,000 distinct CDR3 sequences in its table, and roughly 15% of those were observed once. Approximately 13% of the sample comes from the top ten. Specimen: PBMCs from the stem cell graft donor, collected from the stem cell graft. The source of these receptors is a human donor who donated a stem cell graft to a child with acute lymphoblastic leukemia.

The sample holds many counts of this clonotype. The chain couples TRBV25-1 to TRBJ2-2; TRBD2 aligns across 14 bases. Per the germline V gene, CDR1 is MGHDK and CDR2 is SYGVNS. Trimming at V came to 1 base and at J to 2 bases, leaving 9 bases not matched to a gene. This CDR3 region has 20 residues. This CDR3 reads CASSESSRLAGGENTGELFF. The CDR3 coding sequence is TGTGCCAGCAGTGAATCCTCTCGACTAGCGGGAGGGGAAAACACCGGGGAGCTGTTTTTT.

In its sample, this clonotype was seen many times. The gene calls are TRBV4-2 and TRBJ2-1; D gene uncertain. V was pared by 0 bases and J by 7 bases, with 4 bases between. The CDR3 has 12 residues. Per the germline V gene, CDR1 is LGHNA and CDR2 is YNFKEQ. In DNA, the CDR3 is TGTGCCAGCAGCCAAGATTCGAATGAGCAGTTCTTC. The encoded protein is CASSQDSNEQFF.

The DNA of the CDR3 is TGCAGTGCGCCCGGGACAGCTCAGACCATGAACACTGAAGCTTTCTTT. This gives the protein CSAPGTAQTMNTEAFF. The chain recombines TRBV20-1 with TRBJ1-1; the match to TRBD1 covers 7 bases. The CDR3 has 16 residues. Trimming took 6 bases from V and 0 from J; bases not matched to a gene: 13. CDR1 and CDR2 from the germline V gene are DFQATT and SNEGSKA (reference sequence).

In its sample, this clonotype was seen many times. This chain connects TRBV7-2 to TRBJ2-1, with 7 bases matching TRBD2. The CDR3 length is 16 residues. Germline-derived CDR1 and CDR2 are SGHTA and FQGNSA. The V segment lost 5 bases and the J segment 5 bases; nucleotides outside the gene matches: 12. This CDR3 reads CASSPWDWLADNEQFF. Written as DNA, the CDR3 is TGTGCCAGCAGCCCTTGGGACTGGCTAGCGGACAATGAGCAGTTCTTC.

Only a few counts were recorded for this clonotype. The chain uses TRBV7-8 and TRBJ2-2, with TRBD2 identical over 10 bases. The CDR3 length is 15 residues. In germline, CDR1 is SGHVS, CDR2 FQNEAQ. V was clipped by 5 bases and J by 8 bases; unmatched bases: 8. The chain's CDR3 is CASSPIGLAAGELFF. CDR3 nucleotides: TGTGCCAGCAGCCCGATCGGACTAGCGGCTGGGGAGCTGTTTTTT.

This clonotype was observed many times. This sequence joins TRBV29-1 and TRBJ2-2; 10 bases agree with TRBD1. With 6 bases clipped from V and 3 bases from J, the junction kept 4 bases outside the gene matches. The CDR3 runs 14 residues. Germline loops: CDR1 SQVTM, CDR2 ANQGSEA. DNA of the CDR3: TGCAGCGTGAAGACAGGGGGCGACACCGGGGAGCTGTTTTTT. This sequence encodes CSVKTGGDTGELFF.

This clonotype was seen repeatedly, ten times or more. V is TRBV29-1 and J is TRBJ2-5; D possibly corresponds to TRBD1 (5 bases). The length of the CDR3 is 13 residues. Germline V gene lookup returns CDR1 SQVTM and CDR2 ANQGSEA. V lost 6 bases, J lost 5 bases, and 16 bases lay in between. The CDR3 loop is CSVPVGPWETQYF. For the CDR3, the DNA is TGCAGCGTCCCGGTGGGGCCCTGGGAGACCCAGTACTTC.

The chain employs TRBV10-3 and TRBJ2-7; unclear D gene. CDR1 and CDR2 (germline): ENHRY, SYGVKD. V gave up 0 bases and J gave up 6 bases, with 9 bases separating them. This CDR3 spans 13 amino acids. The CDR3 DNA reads TGTGCCATCAGTGAGTCTCGACTCCTCGAGCAGTACTTC. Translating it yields CAISESRLLEQYF.

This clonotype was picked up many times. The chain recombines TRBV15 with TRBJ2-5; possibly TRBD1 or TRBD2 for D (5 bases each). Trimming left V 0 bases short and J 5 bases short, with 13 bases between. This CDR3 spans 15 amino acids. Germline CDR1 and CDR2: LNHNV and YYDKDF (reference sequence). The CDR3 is CATSRDRDRGETQYF. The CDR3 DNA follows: TGTGCCACCAGCAGAGATAGAGACAGAGGGGAGACCCAGTACTTC. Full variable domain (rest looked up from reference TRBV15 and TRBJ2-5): DAMVIQNPRYQVTQFGKPVTLSCSQTLNHNVMYWYQQKSSQAPKLLFHYYDKDFNNEADTPDNFQSRRPNTSFCFLDIRSPGLGDTAMYLCATSRDRDRGETQYFGPGTRLLVL.

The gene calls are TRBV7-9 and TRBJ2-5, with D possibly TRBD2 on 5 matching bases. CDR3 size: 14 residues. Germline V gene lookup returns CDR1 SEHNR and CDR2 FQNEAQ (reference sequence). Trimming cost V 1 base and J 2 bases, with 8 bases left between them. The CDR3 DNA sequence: TGTGCCAGCAGCTTAGACGGACTGCAAGAGACCCAGTACTTC. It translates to CASSLDGLQETQYF. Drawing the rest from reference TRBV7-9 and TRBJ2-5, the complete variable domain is DTGVSQNPRHKITKRGQNVTFRCDPISEHNRLYWYRQTLGQGPEFLTYFQNEAQLEKSRLLSDRFSAERPKGSFSTLEIQRTEQGDSAMYLCASSLDGLQETQYFGPGTRLLVL.

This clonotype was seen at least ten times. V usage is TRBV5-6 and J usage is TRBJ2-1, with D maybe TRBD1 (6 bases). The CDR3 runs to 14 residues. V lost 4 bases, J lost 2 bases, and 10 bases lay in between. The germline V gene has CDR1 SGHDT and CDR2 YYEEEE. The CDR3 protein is CASSVQGTYNEQFF. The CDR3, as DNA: TGTGCCAGCAGCGTTCAGGGGACCTACAATGAGCAGTTCTTC.

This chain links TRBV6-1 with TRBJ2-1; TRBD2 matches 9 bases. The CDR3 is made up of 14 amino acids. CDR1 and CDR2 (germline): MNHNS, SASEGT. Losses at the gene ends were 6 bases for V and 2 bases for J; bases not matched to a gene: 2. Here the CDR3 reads CASRIAGAYNEQFF. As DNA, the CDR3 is TGTGCCAGCAGAATAGCGGGAGCCTACAATGAGCAGTTCTTC.

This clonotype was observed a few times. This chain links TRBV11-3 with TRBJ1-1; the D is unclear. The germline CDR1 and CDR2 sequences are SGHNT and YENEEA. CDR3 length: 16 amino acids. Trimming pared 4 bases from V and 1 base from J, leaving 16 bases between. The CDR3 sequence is CASSSLKDFPNTEAFF. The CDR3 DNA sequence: TGTGCCAGCAGCTCACTAAAAGACTTCCCGAACACTGAAGCTTTCTTT.

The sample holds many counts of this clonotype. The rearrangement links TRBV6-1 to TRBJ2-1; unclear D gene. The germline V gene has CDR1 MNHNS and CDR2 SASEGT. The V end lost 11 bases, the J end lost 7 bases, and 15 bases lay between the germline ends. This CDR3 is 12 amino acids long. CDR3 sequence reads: CASLRAANEQFF. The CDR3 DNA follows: TGTGCCTCACTACGGGCGGCGAATGAGCAGTTCTTC.

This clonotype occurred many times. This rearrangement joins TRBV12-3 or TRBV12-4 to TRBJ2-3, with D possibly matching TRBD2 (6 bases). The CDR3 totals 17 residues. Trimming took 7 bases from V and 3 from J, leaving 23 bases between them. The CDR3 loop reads CASKNRAGTKGTDTQYF. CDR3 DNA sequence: TGTGCCAGCAAAAATCGGGCGGGAACCAAGGGAACAGATACGCAGTATTTT.

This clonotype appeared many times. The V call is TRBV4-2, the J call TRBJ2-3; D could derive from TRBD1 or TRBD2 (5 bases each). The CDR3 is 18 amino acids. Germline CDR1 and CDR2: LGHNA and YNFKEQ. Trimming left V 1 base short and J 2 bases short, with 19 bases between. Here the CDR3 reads CASSQVTVGGRFTDTQYF. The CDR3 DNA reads TGTGCCAGCAGCCAAGTAACAGTTGGGGGAAGGTTCACAGATACGCAGTATTTT.

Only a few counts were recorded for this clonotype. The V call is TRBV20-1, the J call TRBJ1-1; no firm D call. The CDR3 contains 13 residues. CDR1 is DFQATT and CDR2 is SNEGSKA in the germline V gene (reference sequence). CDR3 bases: TGCGGCGGGAACGGGGAGATGAACACTGAAGCTTTCTTT. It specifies CGGNGEMNTEAFF.

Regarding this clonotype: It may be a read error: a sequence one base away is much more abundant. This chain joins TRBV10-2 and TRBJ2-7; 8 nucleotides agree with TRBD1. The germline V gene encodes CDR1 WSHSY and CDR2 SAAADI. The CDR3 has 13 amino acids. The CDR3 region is CASGDRGRYEQYF. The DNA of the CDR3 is TGCGCCAGCGGTGACAGGGGACGTTACGAGCAGTACTTC.

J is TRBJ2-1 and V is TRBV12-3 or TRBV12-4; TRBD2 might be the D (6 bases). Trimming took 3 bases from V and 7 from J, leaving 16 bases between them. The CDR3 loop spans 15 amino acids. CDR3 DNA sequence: TGTGCCAGCAGTTTTAGCGGTCCCCAGGGAAATGAGCAGTTCTTC. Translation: CASSFSGPQGNEQFF.

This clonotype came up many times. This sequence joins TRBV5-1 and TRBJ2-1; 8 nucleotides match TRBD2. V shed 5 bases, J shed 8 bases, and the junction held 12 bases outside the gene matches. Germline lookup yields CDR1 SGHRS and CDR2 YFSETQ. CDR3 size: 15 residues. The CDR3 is CASSHRSAGADEQFF. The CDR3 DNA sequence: TGCGCCAGCAGTCATCGTTCAGCGGGGGCGGATGAGCAGTTCTTC.

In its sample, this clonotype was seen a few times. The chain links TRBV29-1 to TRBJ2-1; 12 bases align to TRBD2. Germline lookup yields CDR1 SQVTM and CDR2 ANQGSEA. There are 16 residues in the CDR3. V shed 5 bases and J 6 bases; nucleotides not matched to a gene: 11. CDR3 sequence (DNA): TGCAGCGTTTCCCTCCTAGCGGGAGGGCCTTTCAATGAGCAGTTCTTC. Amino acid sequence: CSVSLLAGGPFNEQFF.

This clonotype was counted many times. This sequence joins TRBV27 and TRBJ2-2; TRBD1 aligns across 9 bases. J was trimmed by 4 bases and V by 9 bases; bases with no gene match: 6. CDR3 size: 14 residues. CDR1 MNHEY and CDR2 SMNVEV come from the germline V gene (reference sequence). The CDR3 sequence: CASRDRVGTGELFF. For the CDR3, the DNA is TGTGCCAGTCGGGACAGGGTAGGCACCGGGGAGCTGTTTTTT.

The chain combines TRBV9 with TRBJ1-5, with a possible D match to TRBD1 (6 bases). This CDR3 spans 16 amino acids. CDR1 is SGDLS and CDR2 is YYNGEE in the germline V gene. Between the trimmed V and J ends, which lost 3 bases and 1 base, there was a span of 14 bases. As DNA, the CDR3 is TGTGCCAGCAGCGCAGAGGGGGGGATGAGCAATCAGCCCCAGCATTTT. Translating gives CASSAEGGMSNQPQHF.

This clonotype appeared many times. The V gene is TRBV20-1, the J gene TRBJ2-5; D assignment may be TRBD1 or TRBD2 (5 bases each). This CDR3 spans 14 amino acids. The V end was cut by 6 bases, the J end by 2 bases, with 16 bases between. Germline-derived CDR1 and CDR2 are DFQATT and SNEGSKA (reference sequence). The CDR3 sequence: CSARDPWRQETQYF. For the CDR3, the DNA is TGCAGTGCCCGGGACCCCTGGAGGCAAGAGACCCAGTACTTC.

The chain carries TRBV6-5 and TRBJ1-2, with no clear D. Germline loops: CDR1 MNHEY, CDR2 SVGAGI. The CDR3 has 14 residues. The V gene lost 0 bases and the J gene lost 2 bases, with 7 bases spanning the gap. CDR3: CASSYSARNYGYTF. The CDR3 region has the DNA TGTGCCAGCAGTTACTCGGCCAGGAACTATGGCTACACCTTC.

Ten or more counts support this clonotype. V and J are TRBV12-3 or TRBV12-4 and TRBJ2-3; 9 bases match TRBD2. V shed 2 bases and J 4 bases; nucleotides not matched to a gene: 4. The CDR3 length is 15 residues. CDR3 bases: TGTGCCAGCAGTTTAATAGCGGGAGAATCAGATACGCAGTATTTT. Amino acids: CASSLIAGESDTQYF.

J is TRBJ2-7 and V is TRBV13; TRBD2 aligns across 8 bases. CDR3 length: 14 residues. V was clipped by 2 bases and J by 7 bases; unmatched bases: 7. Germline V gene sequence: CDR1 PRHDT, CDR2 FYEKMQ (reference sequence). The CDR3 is CASSLYGTSREQYF. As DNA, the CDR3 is TGTGCCAGCAGCTTATATGGGACTAGTCGTGAGCAGTACTTC.

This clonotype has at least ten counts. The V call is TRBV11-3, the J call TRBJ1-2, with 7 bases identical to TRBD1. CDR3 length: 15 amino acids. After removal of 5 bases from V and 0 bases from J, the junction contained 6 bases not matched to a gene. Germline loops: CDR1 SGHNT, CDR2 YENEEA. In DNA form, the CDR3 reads TGTGCCAGCAGCATTAGACAGGGCCCTAACTATGGCTACACCTTC. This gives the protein CASSIRQGPNYGYTF.

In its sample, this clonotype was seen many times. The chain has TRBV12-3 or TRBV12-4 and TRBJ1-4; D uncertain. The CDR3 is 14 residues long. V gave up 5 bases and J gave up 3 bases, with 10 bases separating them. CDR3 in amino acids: CASSPLRSNEKLFF. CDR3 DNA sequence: TGTGCCAGCAGTCCCTTGCGATCTAATGAAAAACTGTTTTTT.

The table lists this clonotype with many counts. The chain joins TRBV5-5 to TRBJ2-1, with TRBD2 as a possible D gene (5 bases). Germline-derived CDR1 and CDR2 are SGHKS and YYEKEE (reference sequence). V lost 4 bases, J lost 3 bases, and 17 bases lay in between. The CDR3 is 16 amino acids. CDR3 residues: CASSRGSVRSYNEQFF. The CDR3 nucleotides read TGTGCCAGCAGCCGGGGATCGGTGCGGAGCTACAATGAGCAGTTCTTC.